Each of the 13 T cell receptor beta chains below was sequenced from the same sample in a study of spatial heterogeneity in lung cancer. Specified time point: sample taken at primary tumor resection. One entry per CDR3 protein, called by TCRdb with MiXCR from the 5' RACE reads. This sample has roughly 48,000 distinct CDR3 sequences, with less than 6% found just once. Source: PBMCs, taken at surgery. Source of these receptors: a male donor with early-stage non-small cell lung cancer.

This clonotype has a count of ten or more. The CDR3 nucleotides read TGTGCCAGCAGCCAAGGAGGCTTCTCCCGCACAGATACGCAGTATTTT. This translates into CASSQGGFSRTDTQYF. This sequence joins TRBV3-1 and TRBJ2-3; no clear D. The CDR3 extends over 16 amino acids. The germline V gene encodes CDR1 LGHDT and CDR2 YNNKEL (reference sequence). Trimming removed 1 base at V and 1 base at J, with 12 bases between.

This clonotype showed up many times. The CDR3 coding sequence is TGTGCCAGCAGCTTGGCATTTGGCTACACCTTC. Its protein product is CASSLAFGYTF. The chain employs TRBV7-2 and TRBJ1-2, with D unresolved. The CDR3 totals 11 residues. V dropped 3 bases and J dropped 7 bases, with 6 bases sitting between them. The germline V gene encodes CDR1 SGHTA and CDR2 FQGNSA.

Ten or more counts support this clonotype. The genes are TRBV5-1 and TRBJ1-2, with D hard to call. The V end lost 2 bases, the J end lost 0 bases, and 11 bases lay between the germline ends. Germline V gene sequence: CDR1 SGHRS, CDR2 YFSETQ. The length of the CDR3 is 15 residues. Here the CDR3 DNA reads TGCGCCAGCAGCTTAGAGATCGGAACTAACTATGGCTACACCTTC. As protein: CASSLEIGTNYGYTF.

This clonotype occurred many times. This rearrangement joins TRBV20-1 to TRBJ2-3; TRBD1 agrees at 8 bases. Trimming cost V 1 base and J 4 bases; bases outside gene matches: 7. In germline, CDR1 is DFQATT, CDR2 SNEGSKA (reference sequence). The CDR3 sequence is 15 residues long. CDR3 nucleotide sequence: TGCAGTGCTAGAGGACAGGGGAGTTTGGCAGATACGCAGTATTTT. It translates to CSARGQGSLADTQYF.

This clonotype was seen many times. The V call is TRBV4-3, the J call TRBJ2-1; 8 bases agree with TRBD1. This CDR3 has 14 residues. The germline CDR1 and CDR2 sequences are LGHNA and YSLEER. V trimming: 3 bases; J trimming: 12 bases; junction bases outside the gene matches: 10. CDR3 nucleotides: TGCGCCAGCAGCCACACCCAGGGGGCATTGCGGCAGTTCTTC. This sequence encodes CASSHTQGALRQFF.

The CDR3 region is CASREGANTGELFF. The CDR3 DNA reads as TGCGCCAGCAGAGAGGGGGCGAACACCGGGGAGCTGTTTTTT. The J gene is TRBJ2-2, the V gene TRBV5-1; perhaps TRBD1 as D (6 bases). The ends were cut back, 5 bases at V and 0 bases at J, with 8 bases in the middle. CDR3 length: 14 amino acids. Germline V gives CDR1 SGHRS, CDR2 YFSETQ.

This chain links TRBV7-2 with TRBJ2-3, with no clear D. The germline CDR1 and CDR2 sequences are SGHTA and FQGNSA. V was clipped by 1 base and J by 6 bases, with 20 bases between them. The CDR3 has 17 residues. CDR3 region: CASSLDARGATWDTQYF. The CDR3 DNA reads as TGTGCCAGCAGCTTAGATGCCCGAGGAGCAACGTGGGATACGCAGTATTTT.

This clonotype was found many times. This chain uses TRBV9 with TRBJ2-3; TRBD2 might be the D (6 bases). The ends were cut back, 1 base at V and 0 bases at J, with 9 bases in the middle. The CDR3 length is 15 residues. Germline V gene data show CDR1 as SGDLS and CDR2 as YYNGEE. In nucleotides, the CDR3 is TGTGCCAGCAGCGTAATAGCGGACAGCACAGATACGCAGTATTTT. This gives the protein CASSVIADSTDTQYF.

In its sample, this clonotype was seen many times. The chain combines TRBV5-1 with TRBJ1-2; D remains unclear. This CDR3 has 12 residues. The germline gives CDR1 SGHRS, CDR2 YFSETQ. V was trimmed by 5 bases and J by 7 bases, leaving 12 bases between them. CDR3 DNA: TGCGCCAGCAGTTCTAGGGAGGGTGGCTACACCTTC. It is translated as CASSSREGGYTF.

This clonotype was found many times. The chain carries TRBV20-1 and TRBJ2-3, with D perhaps matching TRBD1 or TRBD2 (5 bases each). Trimming left V 4 bases short and J 5 bases short, with 19 bases between. The CDR3 runs 15 residues. Per germline, CDR1 DFQATT and CDR2 SNEGSKA (reference sequence). CDR3 in amino acids: CSATSGTTTLDTQYF. In nucleotides, the CDR3 is TGCAGTGCTACCTCCGGGACCACAACTCTAGATACGCAGTATTTT.

This clonotype was observed at least ten times. The V call is TRBV7-3, the J call TRBJ2-3; no definite D call. The ends were cut back, 3 bases at V and 5 bases at J, with 15 bases in the middle. Germline values: CDR1 SGHTA, CDR2 FQGTGA. This CDR3 spans 15 amino acids. The CDR3 spells CASSFAGSPEDTQYF. DNA for the CDR3: TGTGCCAGCAGCTTCGCTGGGTCGCCCGAAGATACGCAGTATTTT.

This clonotype was recorded many times. This sequence joins TRBV7-9 and TRBJ1-2; D not certain. CDR3 length equals 12 residues. CDR1 is SEHNR, CDR2 FQNEAQ, per germline (reference sequence). The germline V and J ends were trimmed by 1 base and 8 bases, with 8 bases remaining between them. The CDR3 is CASSLVAAGYTF. CDR3 DNA sequence: TGTGCCAGCAGCTTAGTGGCGGCCGGCTACACCTTC.

This clonotype has ten or more counts. CDR3: CASKGGDTQYF. The CDR3 coding sequence is TGTGCCAGTAAGGGGGGTGATACGCAGTATTTT. The chain is built from TRBV19 and TRBJ2-3; D might be TRBD1 or TRBD2, each matching 6 bases. Trimming removed 7 bases from V and 6 bases from J, with 8 bases in between. The CDR3 has 11 residues. The germline gives CDR1 LNHDA, CDR2 SQIVND (reference sequence). Drawing the rest from reference TRBV19 and TRBJ2-3, the complete variable domain is DGGITQSPKYLFRKEGQNVTLSCEQNLNHDAMYWYRQDPGQGLRLIYYSQIVNDFQKGDIAEGYSVSREKKESFPLTVTSAQKNPTAFYLCASKGGDTQYFGPGTRLTVL.